The subject of this entry is one TCR beta chain. Its cognate antigen is unknown. An absence of ophthalmopathy progression within 18 months meant stable Graves' hyperthyroidism. RNA transcripts yielded amplified TCR beta CDR3 regions. TCR CDR3 underwent first-round RT-PCR with the HTBI primer set. A single record per CDR3 protein comes from TCRdb applying MiXCR to the multiplex PCR reads. The sample gives hundreds of thousands of distinct CDR3 sequences, around 40% of which show up once; roughly 30% is in the top ten. The data originate from a study of T cells in Graves' hyperthyroidism and ophthalmopathy. Study overall: Peripheral blood collection took place at initial diagnosis, before any treatment.

The J segment lost 10 bases and the V segment lost 6 bases, leaving 6 bases of the junction unmatched. The CDR3 has 13 residues. Germline loops: CDR1 SEHNR, CDR2 FQNEAQ (reference sequence). Study findings and constraints: Most expanded thyroid clonotypes above 0.001 also appeared in blood.

This sequence was found in a middle-aged woman with Graves' hyperthyroidism. Source material: blood. The chain carries TRBV7-9 and TRBJ1-6, with 7 bases aligning to TRBD1. The CDR3 sequence: CASSFTGVSPLHF. The CDR3 region has the DNA TGTGCCAGCAGTTTCACAGGGGTCTCACCCCTCCACTTT.